A selection of T cell receptor beta chains follows, all from one sample in a study of blood T cell repertoires in COVID-19. TCRdb's table, derived via immunoSEQ multiplex PCR, lists solely in-frame clones and lacks some. Among about 270,000 clones listed, roughly nine tenths were seen once. Sequencing was done on a sample of peripheral blood. The receptors shown here come from a man between 40 and 49 years old with active or convalescent COVID-19. CDR3s include the opening cysteine and the closing phenylalanine or tryptophan. Each record gives: CDR3 protein, CDR3 DNA, clone size, V gene, CDR3 length, J gene, D gene. The D gene is left open where the match is weak. For some rows the clone size is stated as once, few or many, or as a class when expanded; others skip it.

CASSVGAQGQETQYF TGTGCCAGCAGCGTAGGTGCCCAGGGCCAAGAGACCCAGTACTTC . TRBV9 15 TRBJ2-5 .
CASSKVLAGAGQYF TGTGCCAGCAGCAAAGTCCTAGCGGGGGCCGGGCAGTACTTC . TRBV21-1 14 TRBJ2-7 .
CASREIQGTGNTIYF TGTGCCAGCAGGGAGATCCAGGGAACTGGAAACACCATATATTTT . TRBV6-5 15 TRBJ1-3 .
CASSPQGGRGYTF TGTGCCAGCAGCCCCCAAGGGGGCAGAGGCTACACCTTC once TRBV9 13 TRBJ1-2 TRBD1
CSARGQAEAFF TGCAGTGCTAGGGGGCAGGCTGAAGCTTTCTTT once TRBV20-1 11 TRBJ1-1 .
CASSVGRGGDTDTQYF TGTGCCAGCAGCGTAGGGCGGGGGGGAGACACAGATACGCAGTATTTT . TRBV9 16 TRBJ2-3 TRBD2
CASRASGTTQYF TGTGCCAGCAGAGCTAGCGGTACCACGCAGTATTTT . TRBV7-2 12 TRBJ2-3 TRBD2
CASRDPSAGGQETQYF TGCGCCAGCAGGGACCCTAGCGCCGGTGGCCAAGAGACCCAGTACTTC . TRBV5-1 16 TRBJ2-5 .
CASSPTTGGDGNTIYF TGTGCCAGCTCACCAACGACAGGGGGAGACGGAAACACCATATATTTT . TRBV18 16 TRBJ1-3 TRBD1
CASSLHGGQAIGYTF TGTGCCAGCAGCCTCCACGGGGGTCAAGCTATTGGCTACACCTTC . TRBV14 15 TRBJ1-2 .
CASSAGGDTQYF TGCGCCAGCAGCGCAGGGGGCGATACGCAGTATTTT . TRBV10-2 12 TRBJ2-3 TRBD1